This TCR beta chain was captured by sequencing in a study of blood T cells in healthy people across ages. From germline, CDR1 is SGHTA and CDR2 FQGNSA. The CDR3 is made up of 15 amino acids. Then a second PCR, running roughly 7 to 11 cycles, was carried out with a sample-barcoded 5' primer and a J-beta primer mix. TCRdb fed the 5' RACE reads into MiXCR, producing one record per CDR3 protein. The sample consists of about 640,000 distinct CDR3 sequences, roughly 58% of them appearing once. There are a few counts of this clonotype. Sequencing was carried out using blood. The source of this sequence is a man aged 55 to 70 in good health. V is TRBV7-2 and J is TRBJ2-7; 10 bases map to TRBD1. The tail of the sequence fits TRBJ2-5 better, so the J call may be wrong. In DNA form, the CDR3 reads TGTGCCAGCAGCTTAGTGGGGGACAGGGGACAGACCCAGTACTTC. Amino acids: CASSLVGDRGQTQYF.